One and the same sample provided the 23 T cell receptor beta chains below, sequenced in a study of CD8 T cells in ankylosing spondylitis. What these receptors recognize is not known. TCRdb independently ran MiXCR on the 5' RACE reads; one entry per CDR3 protein. The sample gives around 770,000 distinct CDR3 sequences, 10% to 15% of which show up once; under 0.6% is in the top ten. General observations from the study: A TCR beta motif made of eight highly homologous variants seemed typical of ankylosing spondylitis blood.

The specimen was blood, either unsorted or a sorted T cell fraction (not recorded which). All receptors come from a male donor with ankylosing spondylitis.

This clonotype came up a few times. The V and J genes are TRBV18 and TRBJ2-5; the D call may be TRBD1 or TRBD2 (6 bases each). Trimming stripped 1 base from V and 5 bases from J, with 11 bases between. CDR3 length: 14 residues. Germline values: CDR1 KGHSH, CDR2 LQKENI. This chain's CDR3 is CASSPLRGRETQYF. The CDR3 bases are TGTGCCAGCTCACCACTACGGGGGCGGGAGACCCAGTACTTC.

This clonotype was counted at least ten times. The chain links TRBV5-1 to TRBJ1-4; TRBD1 matches at 7 bases. Germline V gene lookup returns CDR1 SGHRS and CDR2 YFSETQ. After removal of 5 bases from V and 8 bases from J, the junction contained 15 bases not matched to a gene. This CDR3 contains 16 residues. The CDR3 DNA reads as TGCGCCAGCAGACTTGGGACAGCAGCCTCTAGGGAAAAACTGTTTTTT. Its protein is CASRLGTAASREKLFF.

CDR3 loop: CASSGRTGGSPYEQYF. The CDR3, as DNA: TGCGCCAGCAGCGGGCGGACAGGGGGCTCCCCCTACGAGCAGTACTTC. The gene calls are TRBV5-1 and TRBJ2-7; 11 nucleotides match TRBD1. This CDR3 comprises 16 residues. V was clipped by 4 bases and J by 2 bases; unmatched bases: 8. Germline V gene lookup returns CDR1 SGHRS and CDR2 YFSETQ.

Notes on this clonotype: At one end the junction does not follow the germline gene, possibly because of a read error. This sequence joins TRBV12-3 or TRBV12-4 and TRBJ1-5, with D unclear. CDR3 length: 12 amino acids. The CDR3: CASTLGNQPQHF. DNA for the CDR3: TGTGCCAGCACTTTAGGAAATCAGCCCCAGCATTTT.

A few counts support this clonotype. The chain recombines TRBV3-1 with TRBJ2-7; the match to TRBD2 covers 7 bases. V lost 4 bases, J lost 5 bases, and 11 bases stayed unmatched. CDR3 length equals 15 residues. The germline CDR1 and CDR2 sequences are LGHDT and YNNKEL (reference sequence). CDR3 sequence: CASSRGGGERNEQYF. The CDR3 DNA follows: TGTGCCAGCAGCCGTGGCGGGGGAGAAAGGAACGAGCAGTACTTC.

The table lists this clonotype with a few counts. The chain recombines TRBV19 with TRBJ1-4; D is ambiguous. V was cut by 3 bases and J by 7 bases, with 18 bases left in between. CDR3 length equals 16 residues. Germline V gene sequence: CDR1 LNHDA, CDR2 SQIVND (reference sequence). The CDR3 loop reads CASSMPPYHVGEKLFF. CDR3 DNA sequence: TGTGCCAGTAGTATGCCCCCCTACCACGTGGGTGAAAAACTGTTTTTT.

There are a few counts of this clonotype. The chain uses TRBV6-5 and TRBJ1-1, with a possible D match to TRBD1 (5 bases). Trimming cost V 0 bases and J 0 bases, with 8 bases left between them. The CDR3 contains 15 residues. Germline assignment: CDR1 MNHEY and CDR2 SVGAGI. CDR3 sequence (DNA): TGTGCCAGCAGTTACTCAGCAGGGTTGAACACTGAAGCTTTCTTT. Amino acid sequence: CASSYSAGLNTEAFF.

Only a few counts were recorded for this clonotype. The chain recombines TRBV6-1 with TRBJ2-7; 9 nucleotides line up with TRBD1. From germline, CDR1 is MNHNS and CDR2 SASEGT. The CDR3 has 13 amino acids. J was trimmed by 0 bases and V by 9 bases; bases with no gene match: 3. The CDR3 DNA follows: TGTGCCAGTTGGGGACAGGGCTCCTACGAGCAGTACTTC. Protein sequence: CASWGQGSYEQYF.

This chain joins TRBV20-1 and TRBJ1-1; tentatively, D is TRBD1 (5 bases). The CDR3 has 16 residues. The germline gives CDR1 DFQATT, CDR2 SNEGSKA (reference sequence). Deletions cut 5 bases from V and 4 bases from J, with 23 bases between. CDR3 loop: CSASPKAWTRRTEAFF. The CDR3 DNA is TGCAGTGCTTCCCCTAAGGCGTGGACACGGCGCACTGAAGCTTTCTTT.

The J gene is TRBJ1-2, the V gene TRBV19, with TRBD1 as a possible D gene (5 bases). Per the germline V gene, CDR1 is LNHDA and CDR2 is SQIVND (reference sequence). This CDR3 is 15 amino acids long. V lost 4 bases and J 4 bases, leaving 16 bases between the germline ends. The CDR3, as DNA: TGTGCCAGTAGTACCTATTCGGGGACGGCCTATGGCTACACCTTC. This gives the protein CASSTYSGTAYGYTF.

With regard to this clonotype: A single base separates this from a much larger clone, so it may be a read error. The rearrangement links TRBV6-1 to TRBJ2-7; TRBD1 agrees at 10 bases. The CDR3 loop spans 14 amino acids. In germline, CDR1 is MNHNS, CDR2 SASEGT. With V trimmed by 6 bases and J by 3 bases, 5 bases remained unmatched. The CDR3 sequence is CASSLTGGVYEQYF. As DNA, the CDR3 is TGTGCCAGCAGCTTGACAGGGGGCGTCTACGAGCAGTACTTC.

The rearrangement links TRBV29-1 to TRBJ2-3, with D perhaps TRBD2 (6 bases). The ends were cut back, 4 bases at V and 2 bases at J, with 16 bases in the middle. This CDR3 spans 15 amino acids. Germline V lookup: CDR1 SQVTM, CDR2 ANQGSEA. The CDR3, as DNA: TGCAGCGTTGGTGCCCAGTGGGAGGCCACAGATACGCAGTATTTT. Its protein product is CSVGAQWEATDTQYF.

In its sample, this clonotype was seen many times. The V gene is TRBV29-1, the J gene TRBJ2-3, with D perhaps matching TRBD2 (5 bases). The V end was cut by 1 base, the J end by 2 bases, with 19 bases between. Germline CDR1 reads SQVTM; CDR2 reads ANQGSEA. This CDR3 has 17 amino acids. The CDR3 is CSVEGQVGVLITDTQYF. The CDR3 DNA follows: TGCAGCGTTGAAGGGCAGGTCGGGGTGCTGATCACAGATACGCAGTATTTT.

V usage is TRBV7-9 and J usage is TRBJ2-7; a possible D gene is TRBD2 (6 bases). Trimming pared 4 bases from V and 1 base from J, leaving 14 bases between. This CDR3 is 15 amino acids long. CDR1 SEHNR and CDR2 FQNEAQ come from the germline V gene (reference sequence). The CDR3 sequence is CASSSSGSFSYEQYF. CDR3 nucleotide sequence: TGTGCCAGCAGCTCAAGCGGGTCTTTTTCCTACGAGCAGTACTTC.

This clonotype was observed a few times. The chain joins TRBV7-2 to TRBJ1-1; weak D call: TRBD1 (5 bases). The CDR3 covers 14 residues. The V gene lost 5 bases and the J gene lost 0 bases, with 10 bases spanning the gap. In germline, CDR1 is SGHTA, CDR2 FQGNSA. CDR3 residues: CASSPRAVNTEAFF. The CDR3 DNA reads as TGTGCCAGCAGCCCCAGGGCGGTGAACACTGAAGCTTTCTTT.

V and J are TRBV24-1 and TRBJ1-4; no firm D call. V was cut by 3 bases and J by 8 bases, with 9 bases left in between. Germline V gene sequence: CDR1 KGHDR, CDR2 SFDVKD. The CDR3 covers 13 residues. The CDR3 loop is CATSDRGDEKLFF. CDR3 in DNA: TGTGCCACCAGTGATCGGGGAGACGAAAAACTGTTTTTT.

This clonotype appeared many times. V gene TRBV7-2 combines with J gene TRBJ2-1; 7 bases are shared with TRBD1. The CDR3 length is 15 residues. The V and J ends lost 5 bases and 2 bases, in that order; junction bases with no gene match: 6. Germline V CDR1 and CDR2: SGHTA, FQGNSA. CDR3 loop: CASSPHRGTYNEQFF. In nucleotides, the CDR3 is TGTGCCAGCAGCCCACACAGGGGAACCTACAATGAGCAGTTCTTC.

There are many counts of this clonotype. The gene calls are TRBV10-3 and TRBJ2-1, with D tentatively TRBD2 (5 bases). The CDR3 consists of 15 residues. Per germline, CDR1 ENHRY and CDR2 SYGVKD. The V end lost 0 bases, the J end lost 4 bases, and 10 bases lay between the germline ends. Written as DNA, the CDR3 is TGTGCCATCAGTGAGTCTTTTAGCGTGTACAATGAGCAGTTCTTC. This gives the protein CAISESFSVYNEQFF.

This clonotype occurred a few times. V usage is TRBV7-2 and J usage is TRBJ1-2, with D possibly being TRBD1 (5 bases). This CDR3 contains 15 residues. V was trimmed by 1 base and J by 5 bases, leaving 14 bases between them. Germline values: CDR1 SGHTA, CDR2 FQGNSA. This CDR3 reads CASSLEGRGVYGYTF. DNA for the CDR3: TGTGCCAGCAGCTTAGAGGGGAGGGGTGTGTATGGCTACACCTTC.

The chain carries TRBV27 and TRBJ2-3; TRBD2 agrees at 7 bases. V shed 4 bases and J 5 bases; nucleotides not matched to a gene: 6. The germline CDR1 and CDR2 sequences are MNHEY and SMNVEV (reference sequence). The CDR3 has 14 amino acids. The CDR3 sequence: CASSSSSGKDTQYF. In nucleotides, the CDR3 is TGTGCCAGCAGTTCCTCTAGCGGAAAAGATACGCAGTATTTT.

In its sample, this clonotype was seen a few times. This chain connects TRBV7-3 to TRBJ2-5, with a weak D call TRBD2 (6 bases). Deletions cut 5 bases from V and 7 bases from J, with 14 bases between. The CDR3 length is 13 residues. Germline CDR1 is SGHTA and CDR2 is FQGTGA. In DNA form, the CDR3 reads TGTGCCAGCAGCCGGGACTGGGGAGGGACCCAGTACTTC. Amino acids: CASSRDWGGTQYF.

V usage is TRBV4-1 and J usage is TRBJ1-5; D perhaps matches TRBD1 (5 bases). Deletions cut 4 bases from V and 6 bases from J, with 19 bases between. This CDR3 comprises 16 residues. Germline V gives CDR1 MGHRA, CDR2 YSYEKL. CDR3 loop: CASSPMGTGASQPQHF. DNA for the CDR3: TGCGCCAGCAGCCCGATGGGAACAGGAGCCAGTCAGCCCCAGCATTTT.

This clonotype was counted ten times or more. The V gene is TRBV5-1, the J gene TRBJ2-7, with TRBD1 matching 9 bases. The CDR3 is 14 amino acids. Germline V gives CDR1 SGHRS, CDR2 YFSETQ. J lost 6 bases, V lost 0 bases, and 4 bases had no gene match. The CDR3 DNA sequence: TGCGCCAGCAGCTTGGGGACAGGGGAAGGCGAGCAGTACTTC. This codes for CASSLGTGEGEQYF. Based on the CDR3 plus reference TRBV5-1 and TRBJ2-7, the full variable domain is KAGVTQTPRYLIKTRGQQVTLSCSPISGHRSVSWYQQTPGQGLQFLFEYFSETQRNKGNFPGRFSGRQFSNSRSEMNVSTLELGDSALYLCASSLGTGEGEQYFGPGTRLTVT.